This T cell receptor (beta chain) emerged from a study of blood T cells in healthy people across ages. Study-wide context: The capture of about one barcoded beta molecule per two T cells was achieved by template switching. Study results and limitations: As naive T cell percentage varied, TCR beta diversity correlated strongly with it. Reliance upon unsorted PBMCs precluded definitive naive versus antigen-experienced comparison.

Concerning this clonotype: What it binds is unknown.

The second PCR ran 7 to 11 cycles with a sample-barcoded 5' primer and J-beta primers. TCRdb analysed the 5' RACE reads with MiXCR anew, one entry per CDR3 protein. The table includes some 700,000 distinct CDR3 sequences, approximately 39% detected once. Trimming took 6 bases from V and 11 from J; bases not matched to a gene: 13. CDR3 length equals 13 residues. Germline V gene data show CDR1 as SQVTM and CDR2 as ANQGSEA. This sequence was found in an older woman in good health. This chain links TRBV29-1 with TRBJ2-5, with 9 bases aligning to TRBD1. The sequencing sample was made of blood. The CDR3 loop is CSVKGTGRYEQYF. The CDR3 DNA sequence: TGCAGCGTAAAGGGGACAGGGAGGTATGAGCAGTACTTC.